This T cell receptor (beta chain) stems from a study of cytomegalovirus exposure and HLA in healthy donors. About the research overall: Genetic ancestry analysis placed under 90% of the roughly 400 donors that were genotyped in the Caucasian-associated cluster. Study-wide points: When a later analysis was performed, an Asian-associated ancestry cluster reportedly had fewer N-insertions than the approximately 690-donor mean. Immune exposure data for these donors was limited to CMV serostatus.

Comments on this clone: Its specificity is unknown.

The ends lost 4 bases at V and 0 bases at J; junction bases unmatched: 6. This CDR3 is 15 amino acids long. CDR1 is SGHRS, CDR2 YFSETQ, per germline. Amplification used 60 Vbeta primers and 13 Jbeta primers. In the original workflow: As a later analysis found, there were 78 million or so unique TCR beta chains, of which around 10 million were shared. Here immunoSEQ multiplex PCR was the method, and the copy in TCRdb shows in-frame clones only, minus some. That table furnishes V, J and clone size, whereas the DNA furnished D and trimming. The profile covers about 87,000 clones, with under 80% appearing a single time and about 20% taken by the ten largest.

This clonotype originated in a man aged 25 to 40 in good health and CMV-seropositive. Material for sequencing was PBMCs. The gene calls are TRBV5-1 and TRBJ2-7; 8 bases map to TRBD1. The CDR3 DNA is TGCGCCAGCAGCGACAGGGGACCGAACTCCTACGAGCAGTACTTC. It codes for CASSDRGPNSYEQYF. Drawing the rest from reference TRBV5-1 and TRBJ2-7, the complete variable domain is KAGVTQTPRYLIKTRGQQVTLSCSPISGHRSVSWYQQTPGQGLQFLFEYFSETQRNKGNFPGRFSGRQFSNSRSEMNVSTLELGDSALYLCASSDRGPNSYEQYFGPGTRLTVT.